The 17 T cell receptor beta chains in this list originate from one sample, sequenced in a study of T cell changes during pregnancy in multiple sclerosis. The assay was immunoSEQ multiplex PCR, and TCRdb's table has in-frame clones only and misses some. The sample records around 36,000 clones, just over 90% being singletons. This material consisted of peripheral blood, taken before pregnancy. These receptors were collected from a female donor with multiple sclerosis, enrolled in a pregnancy study.

This chain links TRBV5-1 with TRBJ2-5; 8 nucleotides agree with TRBD2. Trimming cost V 3 bases and J 1 base; bases outside gene matches: 5. CDR3 length: 15 amino acids. The germline CDR1 and CDR2 sequences are SGHRS and YFSETQ. In nucleotides, the CDR3 is TGCGCCAGCAGCTCCCTCGGGGGGGTCCAAGAGACCCAGTACTTC. Translation: CASSSLGGVQETQYF.

This rearrangement joins TRBV10-1 to TRBJ2-3; perhaps TRBD2 as D (5 bases). Germline V gene sequence: CDR1 WNHNN, CDR2 SYGVQD (reference sequence). This CDR3 is built from 16 residues. V dropped 6 bases and J dropped 4 bases, with 20 bases sitting between them. Written as DNA, the CDR3 is TGCGCCAGCAGCGAATATGGGAGAGTTGAGTCAGATACGCAGTATTTT. It is translated as CASSEYGRVESDTQYF.

The gene calls are TRBV2 and TRBJ1-5; TRBD1 is a possible D gene (6 bases). The CDR3 extends over 17 amino acids. Germline V gene sequence: CDR1 SNHLY, CDR2 FYNNEI. The V end was cut by 6 bases, the J end by 2 bases, with 20 bases between. CDR3 loop: CASSKQGPQAGNQPQHF. The CDR3 coding sequence is TGTGCCAGCAGCAAACAGGGACCGCAGGCCGGCAATCAGCCCCAGCATTTT.

This clone appeared once. The chain is built from TRBV7-9 and TRBJ2-5, with 7 nucleotides matching TRBD1. The germline V gene encodes CDR1 SEHNR and CDR2 FQNEAQ (reference sequence). V lost 4 bases, J lost 5 bases, and 10 bases stayed unmatched. CDR3 length: 15 residues. The CDR3 here is CASSSGQTKEETQYF. DNA for the CDR3: TGTGCCAGCAGCTCGGGACAGACGAAGGAGGAGACCCAGTACTTC.

This rearrangement joins TRBV7-9 to TRBJ2-7; D ambiguous. V was clipped by 2 bases and J by 1 base, with 3 bases between them. This CDR3 is built from 12 residues. Germline V gene lookup returns CDR1 SEHNR and CDR2 FQNEAQ (reference sequence). The CDR3 here is CASSLQSYEQYF. In DNA form, the CDR3 reads TGTGCCAGCAGCTTACAGTCCTACGAGCAGTACTTC. The variable domain in full, with the rest retrieved from reference TRBV7-9 and TRBJ2-7, is DTGVSQNPRHKITKRGQNVTFRCDPISEHNRLYWYRQTLGQGPEFLTYFQNEAQLEKSRLLSDRFSAERPKGSFSTLEIQRTEQGDSAMYLCASSLQSYEQYFGPGTRLTVT.

This clone was observed once. The chain joins TRBV6-5 to TRBJ1-6; D is unresolved. The germline gives CDR1 MNHEY, CDR2 SVGAGI. The ends were cut back, 4 bases at V and 9 bases at J, with 19 bases in the middle. The CDR3 runs to 16 residues. This CDR3 reads CASSSQESIKFSPLHF. The CDR3 bases are TGTGCCAGCAGTTCCCAGGAATCAATCAAGTTTTCACCCCTCCACTTT.

The gene calls are TRBV6-5 and TRBJ2-5, with 7 bases that match TRBD2. After removal of 5 bases from V and 2 bases from J, the junction contained 5 bases not matched to a gene. The CDR3 has 14 residues. Germline CDR1 is MNHEY and CDR2 is SVGAGI. The CDR3 DNA sequence: TGTGCCAGCAGTCATTCTAGCGGACAAGAGACCCAGTACTTC. Translation: CASSHSSGQETQYF.

This chain connects TRBV6-5 to TRBJ2-7, with 13 bases aligning to TRBD2. The germline CDR1 and CDR2 sequences are MNHEY and SVGAGI. V trimming: 7 bases; J trimming: 4 bases; junction bases outside the gene matches: 4. The CDR3 is made up of 14 amino acids. The CDR3 DNA sequence: TGTGCCAGCACCATGACTAGCGGGAGGTACGAGCAGTACTTC. The encoded protein is CASTMTSGRYEQYF.

The J gene is TRBJ2-1, the V gene TRBV2, with 11 bases identical to TRBD1. This CDR3 is built from 15 residues. CDR1 SNHLY and CDR2 FYNNEI come from the germline V gene. The trim removed 5 bases at V and 9 bases at J, leaving 9 bases unmatched. The CDR3 nucleotides are TGTGCCAGCAGTTCCATCGGACAGGGGGCGACTGAGCAGTTCTTC. Protein product: CASSSIGQGATEQFF.

CDR3 sequence (DNA): TGTGCCATCACGGGTCCGGGGAACACTGAAGCTTTCTTT. Protein sequence: CAITGPGNTEAFF. The chain has TRBV10-3 and TRBJ1-1; D is unclear. Germline V gene data show CDR1 as ENHRY and CDR2 as SYGVKD. The CDR3 sequence is 13 residues long. Trimming pared 7 bases from V and 1 base from J, leaving 10 bases between.

The CDR3 region is CASSSGQGSGYTF. CDR3 nucleotide sequence: TGTGCCAGCAGTTCCGGACAGGGATCTGGCTACACCTTC. The rearrangement links TRBV6-6 to TRBJ1-2, with TRBD1 matching 8 bases. The CDR3 has 13 residues. Germline CDR1 MNHNY, CDR2 SVGAGI (reference sequence). The V gene end was trimmed by 4 bases and the J gene end by 7 bases; junction bases not matched to a gene: 5.

The gene calls are TRBV18 and TRBJ1-2; a weak D match, TRBD1 (6 bases). The ends were cut back, 1 base at V and 3 bases at J, with 15 bases in the middle. The CDR3 spans 16 residues. Germline CDR1 reads KGHSH; CDR2 reads LQKENI. The CDR3 DNA reads as TGTGCCAGCTCACCACAAAGGACAGTCCAAGACTATGGCTACACCTTC. It translates to CASSPQRTVQDYGYTF.

This clone was seen once. The genes are TRBV15 and TRBJ2-7; a weak D match, TRBD2 (5 bases). Per germline, CDR1 LNHNV and CDR2 YYDKDF (reference sequence). The CDR3 runs to 13 residues. Trimming took 1 base from V and 2 from J, leaving 6 bases between them. The CDR3 nucleotides read TGTGCCACCAGCAGAGGAGGGACCTACGAGCAGTACTTC. Translated: CATSRGGTYEQYF.

This rearrangement joins TRBV30 to TRBJ2-7; 7 bases are a match to TRBD1. The germline V gene encodes CDR1 GTSNPN and CDR2 SVGIG (reference sequence). The CDR3 is 12 residues long. V was pared by 5 bases and J by 5 bases, with 6 bases of the junction left unmatched. CDR3 sequence reads: CAWDRELNEQYF. CDR3 in DNA: TGTGCCTGGGACAGGGAGTTAAACGAGCAGTACTTC.

The chain joins TRBV19 to TRBJ2-4, with a weak D call TRBD2 (5 bases). The CDR3 length is 16 residues. In germline, CDR1 is LNHDA, CDR2 SQIVND (reference sequence). Trimming shortened V by 3 bases and J by 0 bases, and 12 bases separated the two germline ends. CDR3 in amino acids: CASSIGGDLAKNIQYF. Here the CDR3 DNA reads TGTGCCAGTAGTATTGGAGGAGACCTAGCCAAAAACATTCAGTACTTC.

The chain uses TRBV15 and TRBJ2-1; D is perhaps TRBD2 (5 bases). V gave up 0 bases and J gave up 6 bases, with 18 bases separating them. Germline lookup yields CDR1 LNHNV and CDR2 YYDKDF (reference sequence). This CDR3 is 17 amino acids long. This CDR3 reads CATSRDGSSSVFNEQFF. As DNA, the CDR3 is TGTGCCACCAGCAGAGATGGTTCGAGTAGCGTGTTCAATGAGCAGTTCTTC.

The V call is TRBV6-5, the J call TRBJ2-7, with D possibly being TRBD1 (5 bases). CDR3 length: 14 amino acids. The germline V and J ends were trimmed by 6 bases and 0 bases, with 12 bases remaining between them. Germline V gives CDR1 MNHEY, CDR2 SVGAGI. The CDR3 sequence: CASSQGYTSYEQYF. In nucleotides, the CDR3 is TGTGCCAGCAGCCAGGGTTACACCTCCTACGAGCAGTACTTC.